This entry features one T cell receptor beta chain sequence. The antigen is unknown. CDR1 and CDR2 (germline): GTSNPN, SVGIG (reference sequence). The CDR3 has 12 amino acids. V lost 3 bases and J 6 bases, leaving 9 bases between the germline ends. The sample is drawn from a study of cytomegalovirus exposure and HLA in healthy donors. Whole-study context: Early on, a data release was issued that held about 85 million unique TCRs from HLA-typed donors.

Findings and limits, study-wide: Fewer N-insertions (relative to the approximately 670-donor mean) were reportedly seen in an Asian-associated ancestry cluster in a later analysis.

The PCR had 60 Vbeta and 13 Jbeta primers. Method: immunoSEQ multiplex PCR; TCRdb's copy keeps in-frame clones and lacks some. The repertoire holds 140,000 to 150,000 clones, with approximately 86% as singletons. The chain uses TRBV30 and TRBJ2-1; possible D gene TRBD1, 5 bases. The receptor was derived from a woman aged 40 to 55 in good health and CMV-seronegative. Sample: PBMCs. CDR3 DNA: TGTGCCTGGAGCCGTCAGGGCAATGAGCAGTTCTTC. It is translated as CAWSRQGNEQFF.